The rows below give T cell receptor beta chains drawn from one sample of a study of blood T cell repertoires in COVID-19. Some clones are missing from TCRdb's copy, which holds only in-frame ones; the method was immunoSEQ multiplex PCR. The repertoire holds just under 150,000 clones, with around four fifths as singletons. Sequencing was carried out using peripheral blood. These receptors came from a human donor in a cohort sampled during active COVID-19. Both conserved end residues are part of each CDR3. A D gene is named only where the DNA matches it firmly. Clone size is shown for a subset of rows, as once, few, many or a class of expanded clone.

TGTGCCAGCAGCCAAGATCCAGCGACGAACACTGAAGCTTTCTTT | CASSQDPATNTEAFF | TRBJ1-1 | TRBV3-1/TRBV3-2 | NA | NA
TGTGCCAGCAGTGAAAGAGCTCCCAACACAGATACGCAGTATTTT | CASSERAPNTDTQYF | TRBJ2-3 | TRBV2 | NA | NA
TGTGCCAGTAGTCCCACGGGTGGCGGGGGAGACAACAGGCAAGAGACCCAGTACTTC | CASSPTGGGGDNRQETQYF | TRBJ2-5 | TRBV19 | TRBD2 | NA
TGTGCCAGTAGTATGTGGTTCAGGGCCACCGGGGAGCTGTTTTTT | CASSMWFRATGELFF | TRBJ2-2 | TRBV19 | NA | NA
TGTGCCAGTAGTATTGGGCACATGAACACCGGGGAGCTGTTTTTT | CASSIGHMNTGELFF | TRBJ2-2 | TRBV19 | NA | NA
TGTGCCAGCAGTGAAAGGGGAACTCTCGATGGCTACACCTTC | CASSERGTLDGYTF | TRBJ1-2 | TRBV6-1 | NA | once
TGTGCCAGCAGTTCACTAGCGGGGCGCCAAGAGACCCAGTACTTC | CASSSLAGRQETQYF | TRBJ2-5 | TRBV6-2/TRBV6-3 | TRBD2 | NA
TGTGCCAGCGGCGGACAGGGCGGGACTGAAGCTTTCTTT | CASGGQGGTEAFF | TRBJ1-1 | TRBV6-6 | TRBD1 | few
TGTGCCAGCAGCGTAGGAGCGGGGGGACACACAGATACGCAGTATTTT | CASSVGAGGHTDTQYF | TRBJ2-3 | TRBV9 | TRBD2 | NA
TGTGCCAGTAGTCTACGGGACAGGCCGTATGGCTACACCTTC | CASSLRDRPYGYTF | TRBJ1-2 | TRBV19 | TRBD1 | NA
TGTGCCAGCAGCTTGGTGCCAGGGATGAATTCACCCCTCCACTTT | CASSLVPGMNSPLHF | TRBJ1-6 | TRBV5-8 | NA | NA
TGTGCCAGCAGCGGGGGGTTCAATCAGCCCCAGCATTTT | CASSGGFNQPQHF | TRBJ1-5 | TRBV6-5 | NA | NA
TGCGCCAGCAGCCCTGGGACAGACTATGAAGCTTTCTTT | CASSPGTDYEAFF | TRBJ1-1 | TRBV4-1 | TRBD1 | NA
TGTGCCAGCAGCTTTGGGACAGGGTCCTACGAGCAGTACTTC | CASSFGTGSYEQYF | TRBJ2-7 | TRBV7-2 | TRBD1 | NA
TGCGCCAGCAGCTCGTGGGCCTCTAGCGGCAAAAACAATGAGCAGTTCTTC | CASSSWASSGKNNEQFF | TRBJ2-1 | TRBV10-2 | TRBD2 | NA
TGTGCCAGCAGCTACGGACAGGGAGGACCTGAAGCTTTCTTT | CASSYGQGGPEAFF | TRBJ1-1 | TRBV2 | TRBD1 | NA
TGTGCCAGCAGTCCTAGACCAGATCGAGGAGAAAAACTGTTTTTT | CASSPRPDRGEKLFF | TRBJ1-4 | TRBV6-5 | NA | NA
TGTGCCAGCAGCCAAGCTAGCGGGGGGCCATACGAGCAGTACTTC | CASSQASGGPYEQYF | TRBJ2-7 | TRBV14 | TRBD2 | NA
TGCGCCAGCAGCCAACCTCCTTTCGGGAATCGTAATGAAAAACTGTTTTTT | CASSQPPFGNRNEKLFF | TRBJ1-4 | TRBV4-1 | NA | NA
TGTGCCAGCAGCCAATTCTCGGACACTGAAGCTTTCTTT | CASSQFSDTEAFF | TRBJ1-1 | TRBV3-1/TRBV3-2 | NA | few
TGTGCCAGCAGCTTGGCGTCAGGGGACGAGCAGTACTTC | CASSLASGDEQYF | TRBJ2-7 | TRBV5-6 | NA | NA
TGTGCCAGCAGTACAGGGGGGACAGATACGCAGTATTTT | CASSTGGTDTQYF | TRBJ2-3 | TRBV2 | TRBD1 | few
TGTGCCAGCAGCCATTTAAGGAGGGAGGAGCTGTTTTTT | CASSHLRREELFF | TRBJ2-2 | TRBV3-1/TRBV3-2 | NA | few
TGCAGCGTTCTGCGGCTGGCTGGCGGGGAGCTGTTTTTT | CSVLRLAGGELFF | TRBJ2-2 | TRBV29-1 | NA | NA
TGTGCCAGCAGCTTAGGGGGCAAGGCTGGAAACACCATATATTTT | CASSLGGKAGNTIYF | TRBJ1-3 | TRBV7-3 | NA | NA
TGTGCCAGCAGCCAAGGACTTTTAAACACCGGGGAGCTGTTTTTT | CASSQGLLNTGELFF | TRBJ2-2 | TRBV4-2 | NA | NA
TGTGCCACCAGTGATCGGGACTCCGGCACAGATACGCAGTATTTT | CATSDRDSGTDTQYF | TRBJ2-3 | TRBV24-1 | NA | NA
TGTGCCAGCAGCGGATTAGCGGGGGGGGTCTACAATGAGCAGTTCTTC | CASSGLAGGVYNEQFF | TRBJ2-1 | TRBV11-2 | TRBD2 | NA
TGCAGCGTGGTGCTAGCGGGGCGGGGCTCCTACGAGCAGTACTTC | CSVVLAGRGSYEQYF | TRBJ2-7 | TRBV29-1 | TRBD2 | NA
TGTGCCAGCAGCCAACAGGGGACTGAAGCTTTCTTT | CASSQQGTEAFF | TRBJ1-1 | TRBV3-1/TRBV3-2 | NA | NA
TGTGCCAGCAGGGCGGGGGTCGAGCTGTTTTTT | CASRAGVELFF | TRBJ2-2 | TRBV2 | TRBD2 | NA
TGTGCCTGGAGTGGTATACAGGGGCCTAGTTCACCCCTCCACTTT | CAWSGIQGPSSPLHF | TRBJ1-6 | TRBV30 | TRBD1 | few
TGCGCCAGCAGCGGAAGCGGGACCGGGAATGAGCAGTTCTTC | CASSGSGTGNEQFF | TRBJ2-1 | TRBV5-1 | TRBD2 | NA
TGTGCCAGCAGTGATGTCGGGGGTCATTCACCCCTCCACTTT | CASSDVGGHSPLHF | TRBJ1-6 | TRBV27 | NA | NA
TGTGCCAGTAGTATCGGGGGGGCCGTACAAGAGACCCAGTACTTC | CASSIGGAVQETQYF | TRBJ2-5 | TRBV19 | TRBD2 | NA
TGTGCCAGCAGCCAAGGTTACGGAACAGGGGGAGAAGGGCAGTTCTTC | CASSQGYGTGGEGQFF | TRBJ2-1 | TRBV3-1/TRBV3-2 | TRBD1 | once
TGTGCCAGTAGTATATCTGGTATGGGCCCAGAGACCCAGTACTTC | CASSISGMGPETQYF | TRBJ2-5 | TRBV19 | NA | NA
TGCGCCAGCAGCCCCGGGATTGGAGAGACCCAGTACTTC | CASSPGIGETQYF | TRBJ2-5 | TRBV5-1 | NA | NA
TGCGCCAGCAGCTTGCTAGCGGGGGCCCCGGCACAAGAGACCCAGTACTTC | CASSLLAGAPAQETQYF | TRBJ2-5 | TRBV5-1 | TRBD2 | NA
TGTGCCAGCAGTGACAGGGTATACGAGCAGTACTTC | CASSDRVYEQYF | TRBJ2-7 | TRBV2 | NA | NA
TGTGCCAGTAGTACCCGGGACAGTCTCGGTGGCTACACCTTC | CASSTRDSLGGYTF | TRBJ1-2 | TRBV19 | TRBD1 | NA
TGTGCCAGTAGCTATCTAGCGGGGAGAAACAATGAGCAGTTCTTC | CASSYLAGRNNEQFF | TRBJ2-1 | TRBV19 | TRBD2 | NA
TGCAGCGTTCAGGCCGGGACAGTTAACTATGGCTACACCTTC | CSVQAGTVNYGYTF | TRBJ1-2 | TRBV29-1 | TRBD1 | NA
TGTGCCAGTAGGTTAGGGACAGTAGCTAGCACAGATACGCAGTATTTT | CASRLGTVASTDTQYF | TRBJ2-3 | TRBV19 | TRBD1 | NA
TGTGCCACCCTATTGGGGGGGTACAATGAGCAGTTCTTC | CATLLGGYNEQFF | TRBJ2-1 | TRBV28 | TRBD2 | NA
TGCGCCAGCAGCCCGGGTCTTCTGAACACTGAAGCTTTCTTT | CASSPGLLNTEAFF | TRBJ1-1 | TRBV5-1 | NA | NA
TGTGCCAGCAGTTTATCGAGGGGCGCAGGAATCGGGGGTGGCTACACCTTC | CASSLSRGAGIGGGYTF | TRBJ1-2 | TRBV27 | NA | NA
TGTGCCAGCAGTTTCCTGAATCAGCCCCAGCATTTT | CASSFLNQPQHF | TRBJ1-5 | TRBV28 | NA | few
TGCAGCGTTGCCCCAAACGGGGTCACAGATACGCAGTATTTT | CSVAPNGVTDTQYF | TRBJ2-3 | TRBV29-1 | NA | NA
TGTGCCACCCCCCAGGGAAATAGGAATGAAAAACTGTTTTTT | CATPQGNRNEKLFF | TRBJ1-4 | TRBV7-9 | NA | few
TGTGCCAGCAGCTTAATACAGGGGGCGAGGAATGAGCAGTTCTTC | CASSLIQGARNEQFF | TRBJ2-1 | TRBV5-4 | TRBD1 | NA
TGTGCCAGCAGACCGGCGGTCAGGGGAAATTCACCCCTCCACTTT | CASRPAVRGNSPLHF | TRBJ1-6 | TRBV21-1 | NA | once
TGTGCCACCAGTGCCTCGCAGGGTGGTGAAGCTTTCTTT | CATSASQGGEAFF | TRBJ1-1 | TRBV24-1 | NA | NA
TGTGCCAGCAGCTCCCCCGGGACAGGGCCACAGGATACGCAGTATTTT | CASSSPGTGPQDTQYF | TRBJ2-3 | TRBV11-2 | TRBD1 | NA
TGTGCCAGCAGTGAACTAGCGGGAGTACCCGGGGAGCTGTTTTTT | CASSELAGVPGELFF | TRBJ2-2 | TRBV6-1 | TRBD2 | NA
TGTGCCAGCAGCATCGGACAGCTCTCTGGAAACACCATATATTTT | CASSIGQLSGNTIYF | TRBJ1-3 | TRBV7-6 | NA | NA